Shown below are 24 T cell receptor beta chains from a single sample sequenced in a study of cytomegalovirus exposure and HLA in healthy donors (dated 2017 in TCRdb). Library method: the immunoSEQ multiplex PCR assay. For the multiplex PCR, a mixture combining 60 forward primers for TCR Vbeta segments and 13 reverse primers for TCR Jbeta segments was used. The source is immuneACCESS, and TCRdb retained only in-frame sequences with V and J called. Part of the clones is not carried over; for the studies checked, unresolved V genes explain less than half of this, and the remainder is unexplained. The sample data list about 190,000 clones, and about 80% of these were observed just once. Just over 2% of the sample rests with the top ten. Sequencing used PBMCs. These receptors came from a young woman in good health and CMV-seropositive.

This clone has only a few counts. The genes are TRBV6-1 and TRBJ1-2; a weak D match, TRBD1 (6 bases). The CDR3 is 14 amino acids. Germline-derived CDR1 and CDR2 are MNHNS and SASEGT. With 7 bases removed from V and 3 bases from J, the gap between germline ends came to 15 bases. CDR3 DNA sequence: TGTGCCAGCAAACGGGACACCCTTTACTATGGCTACACCTTC. It is translated as CASKRDTLYYGYTF.

This clone showed up just a few times. The chain employs TRBV6-1 and TRBJ2-3; 7 bases line up with TRBD1. From germline, CDR1 is MNHNS and CDR2 SASEGT. The J segment lost 5 bases and the V segment lost 2 bases, leaving 7 bases of the junction unmatched. The CDR3 is 15 amino acids. CDR3 residues: CASSETGTARDTQYF. The CDR3 DNA follows: TGTGCCAGCAGTGAAACCGGGACAGCTAGAGATACGCAGTATTTT.

The V call is TRBV9, the J call TRBJ2-7; the match to TRBD2 covers 7 bases. Germline assignment: CDR1 SGDLS and CDR2 YYNGEE. This CDR3 contains 16 residues. The trim removed 2 bases at V and 2 bases at J, leaving 10 bases unmatched. As DNA, the CDR3 is TGTGCCAGCAGCGTGGCTCCATCTAGCGGTGCCTACGAGCAGTACTTC. This sequence encodes CASSVAPSSGAYEQYF.

The V and J genes are TRBV27 and TRBJ2-1, with D tentatively TRBD2 (6 bases). The CDR3 extends over 16 amino acids. Germline lookup yields CDR1 MNHEY and CDR2 SMNVEV (reference sequence). V lost 6 bases and J 5 bases, leaving 20 bases between the germline ends. The CDR3 sequence: CASRGGGARPDNEQFF. The CDR3 DNA reads TGTGCCAGCAGGGGAGGAGGGGCCCGTCCGGACAATGAGCAGTTCTTC.

The CDR3 spells CASSYSPRSEQYV. CDR3 sequence (DNA): TGTGCCAGCAGTTACTCGCCCAGAAGCGAGCAGTACGTC. The chain recombines TRBV6-5 with TRBJ2-7; D not resolved. V was shortened by 0 bases and J by 6 bases, with 9 bases between the two germline ends. The CDR3 is 13 amino acids. Germline V gene sequence: CDR1 MNHEY, CDR2 SVGAGI.

The rearrangement joins TRBV28 to TRBJ2-5; 10 nucleotides agree with TRBD2. CDR3 length: 13 amino acids. Per germline, CDR1 MDHEN and CDR2 SYDVKM. Trimming cost V 8 bases and J 4 bases; bases outside gene matches: 4. CDR3 DNA: TGTGCCAGCCTTACTAGCGGGGCAGAGACCCAGTACTTC. It yields the protein CASLTSGAETQYF.

This clone was recorded only once. The rearrangement links TRBV19 to TRBJ1-5; D uncertain. Germline-derived CDR1 and CDR2 are LNHDA and SQIVND (reference sequence). Trimming shortened V by 4 bases and J by 0 bases, and 16 bases separated the two germline ends. This CDR3 region has 17 residues. The CDR3 sequence: CASSRFVSGVSNQPQHF. The CDR3 bases are TGTGCCAGTAGTAGATTCGTATCCGGGGTTAGCAATCAGCCCCAGCATTTT.

V is TRBV7-2 and J is TRBJ2-7; maybe TRBD2 (5 bases). V dropped 3 bases and J dropped 0 bases, with 18 bases sitting between them. The CDR3 consists of 17 residues. CDR1 and CDR2 from the germline V gene are SGHTA and FQGNSA. The DNA for the CDR3 is TGTGCCAGCAGCTTTCGGGGTGGGGTTACAAGCTCCTACGAGCAGTACTTC. It specifies CASSFRGGVTSSYEQYF.

The V call is TRBV29-1, the J call TRBJ2-2, with 9 bases aligning to TRBD2. The V gene's germline CDR1 is SQVTM and CDR2 ANQGSEA. The CDR3 loop spans 15 amino acids. The ends lost 4 bases at V and 7 bases at J; junction bases unmatched: 10. In DNA, the CDR3 is TGCAGCGTTGCCCGGGGCGGAGCGGGGGGCGGGGAGCTGTTTTTT. Its translation is CSVARGGAGGGELFF.

The J gene is TRBJ2-3, the V gene TRBV7-8; TRBD2 aligns across 8 bases. The CDR3 is made up of 16 amino acids. The germline CDR1 and CDR2 sequences are SGHVS and FQNEAQ. Trimming took 0 bases from V and 3 from J; bases not matched to a gene: 5. CDR3 sequence: CASSLAPGGGTDTQYF. In DNA, the CDR3 is TGTGCCAGCAGCTTAGCGCCGGGCGGGGGGACAGATACGCAGTATTTT.

Comment on this clone: Other DNA sequences in this specimen translate into the identical CDR3. The genes are TRBV6-4 and TRBJ2-1, with 9 bases aligning to TRBD2. Germline V gene sequence: CDR1 MRHNA, CDR2 SNTAGT. The V segment lost 0 bases and the J segment 7 bases; nucleotides outside the gene matches: 4. The CDR3 is 15 amino acids. In nucleotides, the CDR3 is TGTGCCAGCAGTGACTCGGGCGGGGGGGCAAATGAGCAGTTCTTC. Protein: CASSDSGGGANEQFF.

The gene calls are TRBV9 and TRBJ1-2; 8 bases line up with TRBD1. The CDR3 length is 13 residues. The trim removed 5 bases at V and 6 bases at J, leaving 6 bases unmatched. Germline V lookup: CDR1 SGDLS, CDR2 YYNGEE. DNA for the CDR3: TGTGCCAGCAGTGGGCGGACAGGGCATGGCTACACCTTC. Its translation: CASSGRTGHGYTF.

The chain carries TRBV19 and TRBJ2-7, with TRBD2 matching over 7 bases. The CDR3 extends over 14 amino acids. V was pared by 5 bases and J by 6 bases, with 10 bases of the junction left unmatched. Germline V lookup: CDR1 LNHDA, CDR2 SQIVND (reference sequence). The CDR3 DNA sequence: TGTGCCAGTAGTCCGGGGGGAAGGGAACGCGAGCAGTACGTC. Translating it yields CASSPGGREREQYV.

V gene TRBV6-1 combines with J gene TRBJ2-1; 11 nucleotides line up with TRBD2. Unmatched junction bases numbered 6, after V lost 4 bases and J lost 4 bases. CDR1 and CDR2 from the germline V gene are MNHNS and SASEGT. CDR3 length: 16 amino acids. The CDR3 region is CASSVSSGGVYNEQFF. The CDR3 nucleotides are TGTGCCAGCAGTGTTAGTAGCGGGGGGGTATACAATGAGCAGTTCTTC.

The chain employs TRBV27 and TRBJ1-4; the D gene is possibly TRBD1 (6 bases). The CDR3 runs 15 residues. Germline V gene data show CDR1 as MNHEY and CDR2 as SMNVEV (reference sequence). V was cut by 0 bases and J by 10 bases, with 15 bases left in between. Here the CDR3 DNA reads TGTGCCAGCAGTTTATCGATGTGGGGGGGCGGAAAACTGTTTTTT. It yields the protein CASSLSMWGGGKLFF.

The chain employs TRBV7-6 and TRBJ2-2, with unresolved D. V lost 5 bases and J lost 7, with 11 bases in between. The CDR3 sequence is 13 residues long. The germline CDR1 and CDR2 sequences are SGHVS and FNYEAQ. CDR3 sequence reads: CASSRVDLGELFF. The CDR3 nucleotides are TGTGCCAGCAGCCGGGTCGACCTCGGGGAGCTGTTTTTT.

The chain combines TRBV7-2 with TRBJ2-5; 7 positions agree with TRBD2. The CDR3 contains 16 residues. Germline trimming cut 2 bases from V and 4 bases from J; bases unmatched to any gene: 10. Germline V lookup: CDR1 SGHTA, CDR2 FQGNSA. The CDR3 region is CASSLRGSGLGETQYF. CDR3 sequence (DNA): TGTGCCAGCAGCTTAAGGGGTAGCGGGCTGGGAGAGACCCAGTACTTC.

This clone was counted once. One junction end does not reproduce the germline sequence, and a read error may be involved. Other nucleotide sequences in the sample specify the same CDR3. The V gene is TRBV29-1, the J gene TRBJ2-1; D is perhaps TRBD2 (7 bases). CDR1 is SQVTM and CDR2 is ANQGSEA in the germline V gene. The CDR3 totals 15 residues. CDR3 sequence: CSVEGGLGSYNEQFF. The CDR3 nucleotides are TGCAGCGTTGAGGGGGGGCTCGGCTCCTACAACGAGCAGTTCTTC.

The chain joins TRBV7-2 to TRBJ1-1; possibly TRBD1 for D (6 bases). Germline V gene data show CDR1 as SGHTA and CDR2 as FQGNSA. Between the trimmed V and J ends, which lost 1 base and 6 bases, there was a span of 15 bases. The CDR3 runs to 15 residues. CDR3 nucleotides: TGTGCCAGCAGCTTAGGGCAGGGGCGCGTAGCTGAAGCTTTCTTT. Its translation is CASSLGQGRVAEAFF.

The chain links TRBV6-5 to TRBJ2-1; 11 bases fit TRBD2. The CDR3 length is 14 residues. The V and J ends lost 0 bases and 9 bases, in that order; junction bases with no gene match: 1. Germline V lookup: CDR1 MNHEY, CDR2 SVGAGI. The CDR3 reads CASSYSGTSGEQFF. The CDR3, as DNA: TGTGCCAGCAGTTACTCCGGGACTAGCGGTGAGCAGTTCTTC.

This clone was detected only a few times. The CDR3 DNA is TGTGCCTGGAGTGAGGGGTGGAACACTGAAGCTTTCTTT. Translated: CAWSEGWNTEAFF. This chain connects TRBV30 to TRBJ1-1; D possibly corresponds to TRBD1 (5 bases). The CDR3 runs 13 residues. The germline gives CDR1 GTSNPN, CDR2 SVGIG (reference sequence). The V end was cut by 1 base, the J end by 1 base, with 7 bases between.

The chain recombines TRBV30 with TRBJ2-5; weak D call: TRBD1 (5 bases). This CDR3 has 14 amino acids. The V and J ends lost 0 bases and 4 bases respectively, with 12 bases between them. CDR1 and CDR2 from the germline V gene are GTSNPN and SVGIG (reference sequence). CDR3 coding DNA: TGTGCCTGGAGTGTCACAGGTATAACAGAGACCCAGTACTTC. It yields the protein CAWSVTGITETQYF.

V is TRBV9 and J is TRBJ1-5; D uncertain. V was clipped by 1 base and J by 0 bases, with 8 bases between them. Germline lookup yields CDR1 SGDLS and CDR2 YYNGEE. This CDR3 is built from 15 residues. The CDR3 loop reads CASSVRGDSNQPQHF. In nucleotides, the CDR3 is TGTGCCAGCAGCGTACGGGGAGATAGCAATCAGCCCCAGCATTTT.

The chain joins TRBV5-1 to TRBJ1-1; TRBD1 matches at 7 bases. The V gene end was trimmed by 1 base and the J gene end by 0 bases; junction bases not matched to a gene: 9. This CDR3 contains 17 residues. Germline CDR1 SGHRS, CDR2 YFSETQ. This CDR3 is CASSLRPPGQLNTEAFF. CDR3 coding DNA: TGCGCCAGCAGCTTGCGGCCCCCGGGACAGCTGAACACTGAAGCTTTCTTT.